This TCR beta chain is from a study of blood T cells in healthy people across ages. This clonotype was picked up a small number of times. Its target is not known. Sample-barcoded 5' priming and a J-beta primer mix drove a second PCR of roughly 6 to 12 cycles. One entry per CDR3 protein results from TCRdb running MiXCR on the 5' RACE reads. Of 600,000 or so distinct CDR3 sequences in the sample, roughly 43% were seen once. The CDR3 has 11 amino acids. Trimming removed 5 bases at V and 15 bases at J, with 14 bases between. The germline V gene has CDR1 SGHTA and CDR2 FQGNSA. General study points: It was the long-lived donors that had more naive CD4+ cells and higher diversity than aged donors. The donors' CMV status was not determined, possibly confounding changes in expanded clonotypes.

In each sample, at least 6.5 million PBMCs were isolated. The TCR was taken from an elderly man in good health. The gene calls are TRBV7-2 and TRBJ2-4; possible D gene TRBD1, 6 bases. The specimen sequenced was blood. CDR3 sequence reads: CASSDRRRRYF. DNA for the CDR3: TGTGCCAGCAGCGACAGGCGGCGTCGGTACTTC.